This entry describes one T cell receptor (beta chain). Its specificity is not known. Trimming left V 0 bases short and J 1 base short, with 9 bases between. The germline gives CDR1 MNHEY, CDR2 SMNVEV (reference sequence). The CDR3 contains 15 residues. The record originates from a study of regulatory and conventional T cells in RAG deficiency. Study conclusions and caveats: Patient subsets had shorter CDR3s; Omenn Treg-Tconv overlap exceeded 85%. Shannon entropy fell and Simpson indices rose in RAG-deficient patients. Treg unique TCR beta sequences were around 100-fold fewer in Omenn syndrome and CID/AS patients than controls.

Assay used: immunoSEQ multiplex PCR; TCRdb lists only in-frame clones, some missing. Among about 7,800 clones listed, around 84% were seen once. These data were also reused for a study on regulatory T cells. That report notes: Amplification used 52 TRBV primers and 13 TRBJ primers.

The specimen sequenced was CD8+ T cells sorted from blood. The TCR was taken from a human donor in good health. This chain uses TRBV27 with TRBJ1-1; no reliable D call. CDR3 region: CASSLSRNGNTEAFF. Written as DNA, the CDR3 is TGTGCCAGCAGTTTATCGAGGAACGGGAACACTGAAGCTTTCTTT.